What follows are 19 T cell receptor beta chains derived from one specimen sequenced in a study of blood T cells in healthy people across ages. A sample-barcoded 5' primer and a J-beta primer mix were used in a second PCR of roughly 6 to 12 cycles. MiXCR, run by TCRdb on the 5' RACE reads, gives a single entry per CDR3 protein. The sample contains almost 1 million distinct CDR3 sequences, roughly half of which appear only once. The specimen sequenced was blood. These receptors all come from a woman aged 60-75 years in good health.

The CDR3 DNA reads TGTGCCAGCAGCTGGACTAGCGGAAAAACAGATACGCAGTATTTT. Amino acid sequence: CASSWTSGKTDTQYF. The chain is built from TRBV11-2 and TRBJ2-3, with 10 bases identical to TRBD2. The CDR3 loop spans 15 amino acids. V lost 4 bases and J lost 3; bases outside the gene matches: 4. Germline CDR1 and CDR2: SGHAT and FQNNGV.

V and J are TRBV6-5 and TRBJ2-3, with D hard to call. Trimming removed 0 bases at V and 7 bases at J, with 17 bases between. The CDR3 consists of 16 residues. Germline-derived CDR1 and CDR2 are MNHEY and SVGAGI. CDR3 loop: CASSYSVSPPPYTQYF. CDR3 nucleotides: TGTGCCAGCAGTTACTCTGTTAGCCCCCCCCCTTATACGCAGTATTTT.

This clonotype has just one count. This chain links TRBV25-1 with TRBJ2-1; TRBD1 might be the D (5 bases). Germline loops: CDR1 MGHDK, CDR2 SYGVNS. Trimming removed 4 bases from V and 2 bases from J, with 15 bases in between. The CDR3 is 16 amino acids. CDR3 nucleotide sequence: TGTGCCAGCAGTGTACCCAGGGTTGGGCCCTACAATGAGCAGTTCTTC. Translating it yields CASSVPRVGPYNEQFF. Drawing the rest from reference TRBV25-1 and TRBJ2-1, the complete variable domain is EADIYQTPRYLVIGTGKKITLECSQTMGHDKMYWYQQDPGMELHLIHYSYGVNSTEKGDLSSESTVSRIRTEHFPLTLESARPSHTSQYLCASSVPRVGPYNEQFFGPGTRLTVL.

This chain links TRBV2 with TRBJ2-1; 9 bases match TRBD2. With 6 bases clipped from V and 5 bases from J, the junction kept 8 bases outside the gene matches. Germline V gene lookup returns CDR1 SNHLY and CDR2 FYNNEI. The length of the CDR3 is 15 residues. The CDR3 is CASSPQGLADNEQFF. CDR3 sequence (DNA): TGTGCCAGCAGCCCTCAGGGACTAGCAGACAATGAGCAGTTCTTC.

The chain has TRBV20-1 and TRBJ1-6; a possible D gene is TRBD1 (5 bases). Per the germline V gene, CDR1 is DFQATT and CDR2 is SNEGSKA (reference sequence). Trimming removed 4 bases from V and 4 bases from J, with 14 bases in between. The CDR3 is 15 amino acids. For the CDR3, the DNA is TGCAGTGCTACTCCCGGAAGGGGATATAATTCACCCCTCCACTTT. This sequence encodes CSATPGRGYNSPLHF.

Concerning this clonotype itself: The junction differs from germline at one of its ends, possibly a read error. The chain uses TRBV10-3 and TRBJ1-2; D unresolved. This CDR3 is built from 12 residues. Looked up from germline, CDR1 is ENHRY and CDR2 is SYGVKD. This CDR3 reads CVISGLLYGYTF. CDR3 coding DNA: TGTGTCATCAGCGGGCTTTTATATGGCTACACCTTC.

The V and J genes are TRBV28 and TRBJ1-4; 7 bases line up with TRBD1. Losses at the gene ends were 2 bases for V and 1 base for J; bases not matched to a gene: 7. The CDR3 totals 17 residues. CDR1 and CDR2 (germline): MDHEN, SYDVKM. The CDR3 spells CASSLERGRRTNEKLFF. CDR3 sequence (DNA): TGTGCCAGCAGTTTAGAGAGGGGGCGCAGAACTAATGAAAAACTGTTTTTT. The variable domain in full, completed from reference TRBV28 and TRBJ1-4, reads DVKVTQSSRYLVKRTGEKVFLECVQDMDHENMFWYRQDPGLGLRLIYFSYDVKMKEKGDIPEGYSVSREKKERFSLILESASTNQTSMYLCASSLERGRRTNEKLFFGSGTQLSVL.

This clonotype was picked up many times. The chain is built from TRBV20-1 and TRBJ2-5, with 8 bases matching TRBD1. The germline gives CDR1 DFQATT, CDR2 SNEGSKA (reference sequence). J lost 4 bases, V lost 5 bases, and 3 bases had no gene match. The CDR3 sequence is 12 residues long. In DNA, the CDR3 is TGCAGTGCTCTCAGGGGGCGAGAGACCCAGTACTTC. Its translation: CSALRGRETQYF.

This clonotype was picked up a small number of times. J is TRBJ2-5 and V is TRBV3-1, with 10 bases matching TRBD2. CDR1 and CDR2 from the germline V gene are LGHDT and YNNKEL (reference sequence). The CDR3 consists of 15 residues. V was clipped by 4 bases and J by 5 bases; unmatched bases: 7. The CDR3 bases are TGTGCCAGCAGCCCAGGACTAGCGGAGGGGGAGACCCAGTACTTC. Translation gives CASSPGLAEGETQYF.

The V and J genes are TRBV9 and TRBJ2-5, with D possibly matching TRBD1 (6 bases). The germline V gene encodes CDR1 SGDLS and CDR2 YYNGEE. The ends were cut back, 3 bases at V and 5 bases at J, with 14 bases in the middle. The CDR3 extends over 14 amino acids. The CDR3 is CASSDGTRIETQYF. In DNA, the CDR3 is TGTGCCAGCAGCGATGGGACAAGGATTGAGACCCAGTACTTC.

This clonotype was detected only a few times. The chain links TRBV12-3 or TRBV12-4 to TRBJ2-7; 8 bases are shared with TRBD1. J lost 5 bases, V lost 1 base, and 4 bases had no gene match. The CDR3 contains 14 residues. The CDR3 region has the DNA TGTGCCAGCAGTTTAGGGGACAGGTTCGACGAGCAGTACTTC. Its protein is CASSLGDRFDEQYF.

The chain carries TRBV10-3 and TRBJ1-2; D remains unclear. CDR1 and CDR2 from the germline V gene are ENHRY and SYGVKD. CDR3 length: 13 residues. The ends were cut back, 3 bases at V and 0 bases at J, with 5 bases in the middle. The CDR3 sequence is CAISDDPNYGYTF. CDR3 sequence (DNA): TGTGCCATCAGTGACGACCCTAACTATGGCTACACCTTC.

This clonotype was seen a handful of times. CDR3 nucleotides: TGCAGTGCTAGGTCCCTAGCGGGGGTACTCAGCACAGATACGCAGTATTTT. Translation: CSARSLAGVLSTDTQYF. This rearrangement joins TRBV20-1 to TRBJ2-3, with 10 nucleotides matching TRBD2. Germline trimming cut 3 bases from V and 0 bases from J; bases unmatched to any gene: 9. In germline, CDR1 is DFQATT, CDR2 SNEGSKA (reference sequence). CDR3 size: 17 residues.

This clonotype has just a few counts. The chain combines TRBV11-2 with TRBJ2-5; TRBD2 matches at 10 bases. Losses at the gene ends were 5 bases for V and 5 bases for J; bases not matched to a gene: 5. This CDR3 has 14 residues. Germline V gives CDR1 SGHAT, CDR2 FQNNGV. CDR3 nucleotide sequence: TGTGCCAGCAGCGGGACTAGCGCCGGGGAGACCCAGTACTTC. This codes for CASSGTSAGETQYF.

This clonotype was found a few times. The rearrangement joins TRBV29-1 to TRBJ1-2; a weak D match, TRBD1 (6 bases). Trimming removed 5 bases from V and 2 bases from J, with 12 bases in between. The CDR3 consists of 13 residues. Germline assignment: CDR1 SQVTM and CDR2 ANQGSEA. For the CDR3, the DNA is TGCAGCGTTCTCGACAGGCAAAACTATGGCTACACCTTC. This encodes CSVLDRQNYGYTF.

CDR3 region: CASGLSLTAEAFF. For the CDR3, the DNA is TGTGCCAGCGGACTAAGCCTCACCGCTGAAGCTTTCTTT. J is TRBJ1-1 and V is TRBV11-2; no clear D gene. The germline CDR1 and CDR2 sequences are SGHAT and FQNNGV. The CDR3 has 13 residues. V was trimmed by 8 bases and J by 6 bases, leaving 16 bases between them.

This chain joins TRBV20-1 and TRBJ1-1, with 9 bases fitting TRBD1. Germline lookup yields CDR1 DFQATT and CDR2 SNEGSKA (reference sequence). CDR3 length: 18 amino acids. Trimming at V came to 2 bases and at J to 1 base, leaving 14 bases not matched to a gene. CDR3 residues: CSARTGTGIGGKNTEAFF. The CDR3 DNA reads TGCAGTGCTAGAACCGGGACAGGGATAGGAGGCAAGAACACTGAAGCTTTCTTT.

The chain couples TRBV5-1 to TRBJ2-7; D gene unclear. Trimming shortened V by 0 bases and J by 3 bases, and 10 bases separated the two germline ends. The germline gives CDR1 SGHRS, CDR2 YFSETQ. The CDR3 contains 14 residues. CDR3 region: CASSLVTDYYEQYF. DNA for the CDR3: TGCGCCAGCAGCTTGGTTACGGATTACTACGAGCAGTACTTC. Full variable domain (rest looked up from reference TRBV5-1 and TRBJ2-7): KAGVTQTPRYLIKTRGQQVTLSCSPISGHRSVSWYQQTPGQGLQFLFEYFSETQRNKGNFPGRFSGRQFSNSRSEMNVSTLELGDSALYLCASSLVTDYYEQYFGPGTRLTVT.

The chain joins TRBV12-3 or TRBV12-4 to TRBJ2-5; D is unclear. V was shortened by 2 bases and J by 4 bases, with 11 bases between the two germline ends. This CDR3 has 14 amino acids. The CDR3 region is CASSLSTVGETQYF. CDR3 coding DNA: TGTGCCAGCAGTTTAAGCACAGTAGGAGAGACCCAGTACTTC.